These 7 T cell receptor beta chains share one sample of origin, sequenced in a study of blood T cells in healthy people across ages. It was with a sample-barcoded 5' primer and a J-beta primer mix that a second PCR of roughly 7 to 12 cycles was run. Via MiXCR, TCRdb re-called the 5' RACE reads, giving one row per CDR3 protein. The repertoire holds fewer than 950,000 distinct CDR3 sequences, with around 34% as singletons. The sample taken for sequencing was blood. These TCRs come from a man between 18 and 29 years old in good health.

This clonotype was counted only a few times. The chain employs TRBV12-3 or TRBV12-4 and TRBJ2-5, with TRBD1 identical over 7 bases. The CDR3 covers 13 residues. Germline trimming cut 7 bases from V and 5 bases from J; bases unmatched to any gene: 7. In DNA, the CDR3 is TGTGCCAGCAAGAGGGGGCCTGTGGAGACCCAGTACTTC. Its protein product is CASKRGPVETQYF.

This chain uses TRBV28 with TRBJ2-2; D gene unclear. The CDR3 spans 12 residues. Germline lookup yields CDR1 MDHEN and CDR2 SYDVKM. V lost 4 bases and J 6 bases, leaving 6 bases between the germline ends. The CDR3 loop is CASSSNPGELFF. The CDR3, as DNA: TGTGCCAGCAGTTCCAACCCCGGGGAGCTGTTTTTT.

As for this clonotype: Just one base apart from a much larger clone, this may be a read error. The CDR3 sequence: CASSPAGSAVYF. The CDR3, as DNA: TGTGCCAGCAGTCCCGCGGGGAGCGCGGTGTATTTT. This chain links TRBV12-3 or TRBV12-4 with TRBJ2-3, with D possibly TRBD2 on 6 matching bases. V lost 5 bases and J 14 bases, leaving 17 bases between the germline ends. CDR3 length: 12 residues.

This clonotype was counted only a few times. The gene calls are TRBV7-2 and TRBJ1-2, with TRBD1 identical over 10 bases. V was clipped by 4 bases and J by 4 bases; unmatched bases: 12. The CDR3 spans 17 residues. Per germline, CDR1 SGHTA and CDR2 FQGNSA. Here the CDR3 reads CASSYRPTGGLFYGYTF. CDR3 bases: TGTGCCAGCAGCTACCGCCCGACAGGGGGCTTGTTCTATGGCTACACCTTC.

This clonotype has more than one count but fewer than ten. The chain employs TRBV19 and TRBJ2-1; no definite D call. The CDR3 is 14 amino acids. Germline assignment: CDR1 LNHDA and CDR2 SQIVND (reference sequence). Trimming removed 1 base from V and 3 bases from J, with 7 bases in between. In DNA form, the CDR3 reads TGTGCCAGTAGTATAGGTGGTAGCTACAATGAGCAGTTCTTC. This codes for CASSIGGSYNEQFF.

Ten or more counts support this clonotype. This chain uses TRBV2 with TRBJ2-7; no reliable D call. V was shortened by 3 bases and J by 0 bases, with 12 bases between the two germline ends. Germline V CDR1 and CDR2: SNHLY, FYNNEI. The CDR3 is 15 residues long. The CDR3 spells CASSEWTSDSYEQYF. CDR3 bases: TGTGCCAGCAGTGAGTGGACGTCGGACTCCTACGAGCAGTACTTC.

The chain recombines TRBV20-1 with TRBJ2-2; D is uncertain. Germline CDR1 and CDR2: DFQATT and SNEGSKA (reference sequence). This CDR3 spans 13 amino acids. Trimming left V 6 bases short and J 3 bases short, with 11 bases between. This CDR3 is CSARNRDTGELFF. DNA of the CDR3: TGCAGTGCGAGAAACCGAGACACCGGGGAGCTGTTTTTT.